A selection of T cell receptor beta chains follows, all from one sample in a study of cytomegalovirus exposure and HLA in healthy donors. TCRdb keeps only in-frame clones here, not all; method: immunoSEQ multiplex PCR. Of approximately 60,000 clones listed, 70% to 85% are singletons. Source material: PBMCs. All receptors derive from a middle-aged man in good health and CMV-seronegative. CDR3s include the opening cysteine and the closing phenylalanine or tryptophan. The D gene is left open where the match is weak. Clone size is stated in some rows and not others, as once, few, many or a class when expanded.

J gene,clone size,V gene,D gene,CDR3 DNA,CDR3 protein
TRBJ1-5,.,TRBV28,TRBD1,TGTGCCAGCATCACCACAGGGGTCGCTCAGCCCCAGCATTTT,CASITTGVAQPQHF
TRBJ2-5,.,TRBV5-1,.,TGCGCCAGCAGCTTGGAGAGACGGAGAGAAGAGACCCAGTACTTC,CASSLERRREETQYF
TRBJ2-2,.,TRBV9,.,TGTGCCAGCAGCGTAGAGGGAGTCGGGGAGCTGTTTTTT,CASSVEGVGELFF
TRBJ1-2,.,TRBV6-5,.,TGTGCCAGCAGTTACGGTACCGGGAGCTACACCTTC,CASSYGTGSYTF
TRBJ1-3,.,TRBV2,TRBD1,TGTGCCAGCAGTCCTACAGGGGGTGAAGGAAACACCATATATTTT,CASSPTGGEGNTIYF
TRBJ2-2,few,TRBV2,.,TGTGCCAGCAGTGGGCTCAGGGGACGCTCGGCCACCGGGGAGCTGTTTTTT,CASSGLRGRSATGELFF
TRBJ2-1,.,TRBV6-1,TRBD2,TGTGCCAGCAGCGAGCGACTAGCGGGCTACAATGAGCAGTTCTTC,CASSERLAGYNEQFF
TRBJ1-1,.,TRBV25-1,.,TGTGCCAGCAGTCCCCTAGCCTTGAACACTGAAGCTTTCTTT,CASSPLALNTEAFF
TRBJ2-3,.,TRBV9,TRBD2,TGTGCCAGCAGCGAATATTTAGCGGGGGGACCCACAGATACGCAGTATTTT,CASSEYLAGGPTDTQYF
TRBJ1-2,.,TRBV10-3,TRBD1,TGTGCCATCAGTGCCTCTACGACAGGGAACTATGGCTACACCTTC,CAISASTTGNYGYTF
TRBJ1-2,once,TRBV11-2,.,TGTGCCAGCAGCTTAGGGACAGTCAACTATGGCTACACCTTC,CASSLGTVNYGYTF
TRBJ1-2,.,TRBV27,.,TGTGCCAGCAGTTTAAACCAGGGAGGGGACAATGGCTACACCTTC,CASSLNQGGDNGYTF
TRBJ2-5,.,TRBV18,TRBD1,TGTGCCAGCTCACCCGAGACAGGGACGGAGACCCAGTACTTC,CASSPETGTETQYF
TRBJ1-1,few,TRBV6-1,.,TGTGCCAGCAGTGTCCGGGAGAACACTGAAGCTTTCTTT,CASSVRENTEAFF
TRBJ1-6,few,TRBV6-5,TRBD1,TGTGCCAGCAGTTACGCAGGGGGACGATCTAATTCACCCCTCCACTTT,CASSYAGGRSNSPLHF
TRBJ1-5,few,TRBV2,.,TGTGCCAGCAGTGAAGGGCGGCTAAGCAATCAGCCCCAGCATTTT,CASSEGRLSNQPQHF
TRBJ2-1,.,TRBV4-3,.,TGCGCCAGCAGCCAACAGGGGTGGAATGAGCAGTTCTTC,CASSQQGWNEQFF
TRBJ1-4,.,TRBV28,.,TGTGCCAGCAGTCCCTGGGGGGGGACCTCCAATGAAAAACTGTTTTTT,CASSPWGGTSNEKLFF
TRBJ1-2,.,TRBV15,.,TGTGCCACCAGCAGAGGCAGGGATGAATCTGGCTACACCTTC,CATSRGRDESGYTF
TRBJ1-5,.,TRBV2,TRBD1,TGTGCCAGCAGTGTGGACAGGGGGAGTCATCAGCCCCAGCATTTT,CASSVDRGSHQPQHF
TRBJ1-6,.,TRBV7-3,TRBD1,TGTGCCAGCAGCGAATCCGGGACAGGGAATTCACCCCTCCACTTT,CASSESGTGNSPLHF
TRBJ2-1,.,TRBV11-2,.,TGTGCCAGCAGCGGGGCCAGGTGGGGGCCAAGGGATGAGCAGTTCTTC,CASSGARWGPRDEQFF
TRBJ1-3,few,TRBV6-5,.,TGTGCCAGCAGTTACCTATCCGGTTCTGGAAACACCATATATTTT,CASSYLSGSGNTIYF
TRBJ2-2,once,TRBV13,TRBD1,TGTGCCAGCAGCCCCTCCGGTGACCGGGACAGGGTGACCGGGGAGCTGTTTTTT,CASSPSGDRDRVTGELFF
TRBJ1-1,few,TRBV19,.,TGTGCCAGTACCCAGGGTCGAGGGAACACTGAAGCTTTCTTT,CASTQGRGNTEAFF
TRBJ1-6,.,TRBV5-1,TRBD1,TGCGCCAGCGCGTCCGGGACAGACTTTTCACCCCTCCACTTT,CASASGTDFSPLHF
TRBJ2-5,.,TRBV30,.,TGTGCCTGGGAAACAACCAGGGCGAGTGAGACCCAGTACTTC,CAWETTRASETQYF
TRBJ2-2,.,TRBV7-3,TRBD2,TGTGCCAGCAGCCCTCACAAGCGGGGGGGCCCCGGGGAGCTGTTTTTT,CASSPHKRGGPGELFF
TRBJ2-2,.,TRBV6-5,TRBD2,TGTGCCAGCATCCATAGCGGGGGGGCGATCGGGGAGCTGTTTTTT,CASIHSGGAIGELFF
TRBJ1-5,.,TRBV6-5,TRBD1,TGTGCCAGCAGTTACTCGAGGACAGGGAATCAGCCCCAGCATTTT,CASSYSRTGNQPQHF
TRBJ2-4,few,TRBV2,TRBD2,TGTGCCAGCAGGCTACTAGCGGGGGTATCTTCAGCCAAAAACATTCAGTACTTC,CASRLLAGVSSAKNIQYF
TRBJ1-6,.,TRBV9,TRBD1,TGTGCCAGCAGCCCTACAGGGGACGGATCACCCCTCCACTTT,CASSPTGDGSPLHF
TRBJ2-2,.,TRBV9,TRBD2,TGTGCCAGCAGCGTAGAATTGGCGGGGGGACCCACCGGGGAGCTGTTTTTT,CASSVELAGGPTGELFF
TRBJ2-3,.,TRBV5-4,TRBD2,TGTGCCAGCAGCTTGTTGTGGACTAGCGGGGGGGCCTGGAGCACAGATACGCAGTATTTT,CASSLLWTSGGAWSTDTQYF
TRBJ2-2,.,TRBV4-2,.,TGTGCCAGCAGCCAAGAGGCGGGGGCCCGTCCTACCGGGGAGCTGTTTTTT,CASSQEAGARPTGELFF
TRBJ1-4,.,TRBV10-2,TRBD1,TGCGCCAGCAGTCCCGGGACAGGGCTCGGACTGTTTTTT,CASSPGTGLGLFF
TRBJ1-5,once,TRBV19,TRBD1,TGTGCCAGTACCAACCTTAGGACAGGAAATAATCAGCCCCAGCATTTT,CASTNLRTGNNQPQHF
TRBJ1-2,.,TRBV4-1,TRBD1,TGCGCCAGCAGCGCCATCACAGGGGGTAAGGACTATGGCTACACCTTC,CASSAITGGKDYGYTF
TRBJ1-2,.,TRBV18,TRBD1,TGTGCCAGCTCACTCAAATCCCGGGACAGACCAGCTAACTATGGCTACACCTTC,CASSLKSRDRPANYGYTF
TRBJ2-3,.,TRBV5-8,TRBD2,TGTGCCAGCAGCTCAAGCGGGGGGAGCACAGATACGCAGTATTTT,CASSSSGGSTDTQYF